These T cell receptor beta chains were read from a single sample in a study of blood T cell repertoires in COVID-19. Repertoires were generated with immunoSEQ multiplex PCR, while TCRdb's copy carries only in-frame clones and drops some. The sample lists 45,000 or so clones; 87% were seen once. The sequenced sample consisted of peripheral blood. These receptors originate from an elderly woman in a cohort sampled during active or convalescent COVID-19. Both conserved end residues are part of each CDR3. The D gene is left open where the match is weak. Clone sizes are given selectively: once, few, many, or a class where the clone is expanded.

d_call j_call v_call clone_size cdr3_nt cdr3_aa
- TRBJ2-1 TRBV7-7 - TGTGCTAGCAGCTTAGGACAGTCATCGGGCAATGAGCAGTTCTTC CASSLGQSSGNEQFF
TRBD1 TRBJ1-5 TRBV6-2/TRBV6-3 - TGTGCCAGCAGTATCGGACAGGGCGCCCAGCCCCAGCATTTT CASSIGQGAQPQHF
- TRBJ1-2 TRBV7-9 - TGTGCCAGCAGCTTAGCACGGCGTGGAGAAGGCTACACCTTC CASSLARRGEGYTF
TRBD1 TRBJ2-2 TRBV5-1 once TGCGCCAGCGGTATCCAGGGGGCCGGGGAGCTGTTTTTT CASGIQGAGELFF
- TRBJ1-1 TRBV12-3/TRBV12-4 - TGTGCCAGCAGTCCACAGATGAACACTGAAGCTTTCTTT CASSPQMNTEAFF
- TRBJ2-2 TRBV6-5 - TGTGCCAGCAGACAATCGAACACCGGGGAGCTGTTTTTT CASRQSNTGELFF
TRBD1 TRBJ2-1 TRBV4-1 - TGCGCCAGCAGCCAAGATCCGCAGGGGGACCACAATGAGCAGTTCTTC CASSQDPQGDHNEQFF
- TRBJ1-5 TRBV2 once TGTGCCAGCAGTGAACAGAATCAGCCCCAGCATTTT CASSEQNQPQHF
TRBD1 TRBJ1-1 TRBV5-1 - TGCGCCAGCAGCTCAGACAGGGTACCCACTGAAGCTTTCTTT CASSSDRVPTEAFF
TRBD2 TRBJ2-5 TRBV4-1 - TGCGCCAGCAGCCAGGGGCGGGGGGCCTTCCAAGAGACCCAGTACTTC CASSQGRGAFQETQYF
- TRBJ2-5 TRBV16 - TGTGCCAGCAGCCATGGGCAATGGGAGACCCAGTACTTC CASSHGQWETQYF
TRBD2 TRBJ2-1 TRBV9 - TGTGCCAGCAGCGACCAGCGGGGGGGCAATGAGCAGTTCTTC CASSDQRGGNEQFF
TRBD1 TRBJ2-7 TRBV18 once TGTGCCAGCTCACCGTCCAACAGGGGGTACTACGAGCAGTACTTC CASSPSNRGYYEQYF
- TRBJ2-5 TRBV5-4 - TGTGCCAGCAGCTTGGAAGGAGGATTCCAAGAGACCCAGTACTTC CASSLEGGFQETQYF
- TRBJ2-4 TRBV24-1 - TGTGCCACCAGTGATGCCCGGGTTACAAGGAAGTACTTC CATSDARVTRKYF
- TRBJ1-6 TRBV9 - TGTGCCAGCAGCTTTGGAGGGTATTCACCCCTCCACTTT CASSFGGYSPLHF
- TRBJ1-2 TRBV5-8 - TGTGCCAGCAGCTTGGACTTATTGGGCTACACCTTC CASSLDLLGYTF
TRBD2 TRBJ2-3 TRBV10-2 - TGCGCCAGCAGTGAGTCGACTCTGGCGGGGGGGCGGGCAGATACGCAGTATTTT CASSESTLAGGRADTQYF
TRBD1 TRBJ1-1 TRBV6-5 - TGTGCCAGCAGTTATCAGGACAGGTACACTGAAGCTTTCTTT CASSYQDRYTEAFF
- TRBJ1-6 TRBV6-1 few TGTGCCAGCAGTGAACTCGGGAATTCACCCCTCCACTTT CASSELGNSPLHF
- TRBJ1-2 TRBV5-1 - TGCGCCAGCAGCGCGGAATATGGCTACACCTTC CASSAEYGYTF
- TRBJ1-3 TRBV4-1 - TGCGCCAGCAGCCAAGAGAGCTCTGGAAACACCATATATTTT CASSQESSGNTIYF
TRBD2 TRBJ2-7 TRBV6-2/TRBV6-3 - TGTGCCAGCAGTAGACTAGCGGGAGGACCGCACTACGAGCAGTACTTC CASSRLAGGPHYEQYF
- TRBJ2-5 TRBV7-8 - TGTGCCAGCAGCCCGGCGGCTAGCCATAGGGCCCAGTACTTC CASSPAASHRAQYF
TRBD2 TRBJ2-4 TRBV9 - TGTGCCAGCAGCCCCGGACTAGCGGGGGCCAAAAACATTCAGTACTTC CASSPGLAGAKNIQYF
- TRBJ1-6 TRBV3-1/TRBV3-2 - TGTGCCAGCAGCAGCGTAACCGATTCACCCCTCCACTTT CASSSVTDSPLHF
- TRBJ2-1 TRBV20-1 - TGCAGTGCGCCGAGATACAATGAGCAGTTCTTC CSAPRYNEQFF
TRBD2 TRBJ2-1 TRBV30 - TGTGCCTGGGTGACTAGCGGCAATGAGCAGTTCTTC CAWVTSGNEQFF
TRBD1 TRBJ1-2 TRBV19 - TGTGCCAGTACTTTGGACAGGGGCAGAAACTATGGCTACACCTTC CASTLDRGRNYGYTF
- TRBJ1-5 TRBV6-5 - TGTGCCATCGCAGGACAGTTTAGCAATCAGCCCCAGCATTTT CAIAGQFSNQPQHF
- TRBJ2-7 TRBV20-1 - TGCAGTGCTCTACAGGGAAACGAGCAGTACTTC CSALQGNEQYF
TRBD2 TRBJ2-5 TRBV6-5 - TGTGCCAGCAGTTTAGCGGGGCTAGAGGAGACCCAGTACTTC CASSLAGLEETQYF
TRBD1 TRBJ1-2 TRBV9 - TGTGCCAGCAGCGTGGGGACCACCGACAGGGGCTCGGATGGCTACACCTTC CASSVGTTDRGSDGYTF
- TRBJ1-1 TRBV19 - TGTGCCAGTAGTTATCGGGAGAACACTGAAGCTTTCTTT CASSYRENTEAFF
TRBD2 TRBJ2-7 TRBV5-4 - TGTGCCAGCAGTCATAGCGGGGTAAGCTCCTACGAGCAGTACTTC CASSHSGVSSYEQYF
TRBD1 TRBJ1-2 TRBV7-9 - TGTGCCAGCAGCCGACAGGGTGGGGGGATTGGCTACACCTTC CASSRQGGGIGYTF
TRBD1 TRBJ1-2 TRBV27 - TGTGCCAGCAGTTTCGGCGACAGGGGAGGTGGCTACACCTTC CASSFGDRGGGYTF
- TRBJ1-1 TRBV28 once TGTGCCAGCAGTATAACAGGGTCAGTGAACACTGAAGCTTTCTTT CASSITGSVNTEAFF
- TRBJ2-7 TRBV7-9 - TGTGCCAGCAGCTCTAGGGGCTCCTACGAGCAGTACTTC CASSSRGSYEQYF
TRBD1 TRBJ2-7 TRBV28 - TGTGCCAGCAAACCGGGACAGAGCTACGAGCAGTACTTC CASKPGQSYEQYF
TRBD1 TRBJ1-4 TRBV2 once TGTGCCAGCAGTGTGAGGGGGCGGGTTGAAAAACTGTTTTTT CASSVRGRVEKLFF
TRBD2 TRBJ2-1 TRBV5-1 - TGCGCCAGCAGCTTGGGGGAGGGGTTCAATGAGCAGTTCTTC CASSLGEGFNEQFF
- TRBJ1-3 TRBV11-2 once TGTGCCAGCAGCTTAAGAGGGGGGGACCGATATGGAAACACCATATATTTT CASSLRGGDRYGNTIYF
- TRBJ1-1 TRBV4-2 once TGTGCCAGCAGCCAAGATGGATTCGGGGGAACTGAAGCTTTCTTT CASSQDGFGGTEAFF
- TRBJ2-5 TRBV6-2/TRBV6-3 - TGTGCCAGCAGTTCCGTCGTTGAGACCCAGTACTTC CASSSVVETQYF
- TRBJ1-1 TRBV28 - TGTGCCAGCAGTGCAAGCGGGGGGGGAGGCACTGAAGCTTTCTTT CASSASGGGGTEAFF
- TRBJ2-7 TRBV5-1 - TGCGCCAGCAGCTTTAGAGTCCCCTCCTACGAGCAGTACTTC CASSFRVPSYEQYF
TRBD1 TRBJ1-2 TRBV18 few TGTGCCAGCTCACCGGCAGGGGGGAATGGCTACACCTTC CASSPAGGNGYTF
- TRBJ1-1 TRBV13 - TGTGCCAGCAGCATTACAAGGAACACTGAAGCTTTCTTT CASSITRNTEAFF
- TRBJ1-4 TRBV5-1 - TGCGCCAGCAGCTCCCAGGGTCGCGAAAAACTGTTTTTT CASSSQGREKLFF
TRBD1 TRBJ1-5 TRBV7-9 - TGTGCCAGCAGCCATTCGACAGGGTTTAGCAATCAGCCCCAGCATTTT CASSHSTGFSNQPQHF
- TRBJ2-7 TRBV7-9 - TGTGCCAGCAGCCCCCAACCGACCGGGAGACAGTACTTC CASSPQPTGRQYF
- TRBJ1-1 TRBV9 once TGTGCCAGCAGCGTAGGCTACAGTGAAGCTTTCTTT CASSVGYSEAFF
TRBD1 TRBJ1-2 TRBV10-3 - TGTGCCATCAGATCAGACAGGGGAGAGGGTCAAGGCTACACCTTC CAIRSDRGEGQGYTF
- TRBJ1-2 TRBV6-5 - TGTGCCAGCAGTTACGCGGCTGGGAACTATGGCTACACCTTC CASSYAAGNYGYTF